The 2 T cell receptor beta chains below were found in one sample sequenced in a study of neurological immune-mediated disorders. One entry per CDR3 protein, called by TCRdb with MiXCR from the 5' RACE reads. Among 55,000 to 75,000 distinct CDR3 sequences, less than 2.5% were seen once, and the ten largest hold 2.5% to 3.5%. Sequenced: PBMCs. The receptor set was obtained from a man aged 50-59 years with multiple sclerosis.

This clonotype showed up many times. The chain couples TRBV9 to TRBJ1-1, with 8 bases lining up with TRBD1. This CDR3 contains 14 residues. Germline CDR1 and CDR2: SGDLS and YYNGEE. V trimming: 0 bases; J trimming: 6 bases; junction bases outside the gene matches: 4. CDR3 residues: CASSVGGQGAEAFF. As DNA, the CDR3 is TGTGCCAGCAGCGTAGGAGGACAGGGCGCTGAAGCTTTCTTT.

This clonotype was detected ten times or more. This sequence joins TRBV6-2 or TRBV6-3 and TRBJ1-1, with D perhaps matching TRBD1 (5 bases). CDR3 length: 13 residues. Per germline, CDR1 MNHEY and CDR2 SVGEGT. The V end was cut by 7 bases, the J end by 3 bases, with 12 bases between. The CDR3 coding sequence is TGTGCCAGCAACTACCAGGGTGACACTGAAGCTTTCTTT. Protein sequence: CASNYQGDTEAFF.